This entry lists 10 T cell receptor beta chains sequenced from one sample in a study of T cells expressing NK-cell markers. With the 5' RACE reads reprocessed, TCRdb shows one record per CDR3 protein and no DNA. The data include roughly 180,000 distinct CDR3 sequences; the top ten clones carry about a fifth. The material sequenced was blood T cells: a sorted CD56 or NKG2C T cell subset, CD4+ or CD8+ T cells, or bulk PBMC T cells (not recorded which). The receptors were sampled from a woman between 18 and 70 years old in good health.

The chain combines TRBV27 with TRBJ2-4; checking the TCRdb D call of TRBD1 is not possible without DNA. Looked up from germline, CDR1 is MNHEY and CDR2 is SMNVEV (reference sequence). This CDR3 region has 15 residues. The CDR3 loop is CASSLMAGGSYIQYF.

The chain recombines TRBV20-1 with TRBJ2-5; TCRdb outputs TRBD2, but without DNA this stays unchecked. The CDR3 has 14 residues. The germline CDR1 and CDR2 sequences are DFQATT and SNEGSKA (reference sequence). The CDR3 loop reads CSAKQAGVQETQYF.

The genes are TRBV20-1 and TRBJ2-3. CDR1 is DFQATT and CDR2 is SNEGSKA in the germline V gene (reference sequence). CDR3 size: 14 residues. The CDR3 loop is CSARRSTGTDTQYF.

The CDR3 protein is CASSLGQGQGNTEAFF. This sequence joins TRBV5-5 and TRBJ1-1; the D gene TCRdb calls, TRBD1, cannot be checked with no DNA. The CDR3 totals 16 residues. Germline V gives CDR1 SGHKS, CDR2 YYEKEE (reference sequence).

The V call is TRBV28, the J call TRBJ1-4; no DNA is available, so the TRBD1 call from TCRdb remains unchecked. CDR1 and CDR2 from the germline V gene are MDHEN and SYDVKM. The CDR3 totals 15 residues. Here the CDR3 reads CASSPNRGGHEKLFF.

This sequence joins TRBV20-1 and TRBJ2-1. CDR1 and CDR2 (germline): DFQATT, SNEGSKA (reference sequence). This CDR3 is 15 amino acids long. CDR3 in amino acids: CSASPTRIRNYEQFF.

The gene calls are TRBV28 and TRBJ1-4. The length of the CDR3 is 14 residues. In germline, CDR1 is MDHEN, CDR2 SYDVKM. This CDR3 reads CASGLGATNEKLFF.

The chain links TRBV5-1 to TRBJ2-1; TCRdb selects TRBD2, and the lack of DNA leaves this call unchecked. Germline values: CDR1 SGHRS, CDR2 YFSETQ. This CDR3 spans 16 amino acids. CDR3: CASSSPTSGGGNEQFF.

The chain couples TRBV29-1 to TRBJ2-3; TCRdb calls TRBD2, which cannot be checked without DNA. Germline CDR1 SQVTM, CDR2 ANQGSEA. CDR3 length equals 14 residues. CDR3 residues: CSVLSGGLTDTQYF.

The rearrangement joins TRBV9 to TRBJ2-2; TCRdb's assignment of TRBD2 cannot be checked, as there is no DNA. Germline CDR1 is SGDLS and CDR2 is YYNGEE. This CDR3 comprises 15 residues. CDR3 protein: CASSVTPGGTGELFF.